This T cell receptor beta chain was retrieved from a study of beta chain features in type 1 diabetes. About the study: When patients were set against healthy donors, age, gender and cell yields were similar.

Expressed TCRB transcripts got sequenced, as all isolated RNA was reverse transcribed. Clones were sequenced by immunoSEQ multiplex PCR, and TCRdb holds only the in-frame ones, with some missing. The table records roughly 150,000 clones, 11% of them present only once. This clone was recorded a few times. Antigen unknown. Naive, central memory, regulatory and stem cell-like memory cells within the CD4+ compartment were sorted using CD45RO/CCR7/CD25/CD127/CD95/CD27. All sorted populations exceeded 95% purity. V lost 6 bases and J lost 6, with 17 bases in between. Germline CDR1 is SNHLY and CDR2 is FYNNEI. The CDR3 is 14 amino acids. Whole-study results and caveats: Among type 1 diabetes patients, VDJ junctions had fewer insertions and more deletions.

The rearrangement links TRBV2 to TRBJ1-1; D possibly corresponds to TRBD1 (6 bases). The TCR sequence derives from a man aged 18 to 29 in good health. What was sequenced was central memory CD4+ T cells from blood. The CDR3 is CASRPRQANAEAFF. The CDR3 nucleotides read TGTGCCAGCAGACCCAGACAGGCCAACGCTGAAGCTTTCTTT.